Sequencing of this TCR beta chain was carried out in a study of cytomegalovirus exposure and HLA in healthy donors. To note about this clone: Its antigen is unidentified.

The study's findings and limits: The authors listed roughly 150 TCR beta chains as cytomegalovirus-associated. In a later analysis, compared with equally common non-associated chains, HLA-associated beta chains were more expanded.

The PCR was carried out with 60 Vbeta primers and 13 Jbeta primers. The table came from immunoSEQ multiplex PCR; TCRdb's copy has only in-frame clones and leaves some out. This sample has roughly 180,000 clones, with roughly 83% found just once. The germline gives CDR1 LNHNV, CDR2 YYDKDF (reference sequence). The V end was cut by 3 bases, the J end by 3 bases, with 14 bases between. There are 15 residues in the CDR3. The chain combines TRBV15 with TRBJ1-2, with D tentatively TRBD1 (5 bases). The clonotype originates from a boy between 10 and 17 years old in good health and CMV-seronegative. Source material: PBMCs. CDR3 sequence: CATSSERTGDYGYTF. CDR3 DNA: TGTGCCACCAGCAGCGAACGGACGGGGGACTATGGCTACACCTTC.